One sample yielded the 12 T cell receptor beta chains listed below, sequenced in a study of blood T cells in healthy people across ages. A second 7 to 11 cycle PCR used barcoded and J-beta primers. One entry per CDR3 protein, called by TCRdb with MiXCR from the 5' RACE reads. In the table there are over 500,000 distinct CDR3 sequences, approximately 52% of which are singletons. The sample consisted of blood. These receptors originate from an elderly woman in good health.

The chain joins TRBV10-3 to TRBJ2-3; TRBD2 matches at 7 bases. With 10 bases clipped from V and 2 bases from J, the junction kept 18 bases outside the gene matches. The germline CDR1 and CDR2 sequences are ENHRY and SYGVKD. The CDR3 runs to 17 residues. For the CDR3, the DNA is TGTGCCACGGCCCAGGTCTTCGGGGGAGGGCCCACAGATACGCAGTATTTT. It translates to CATAQVFGGGPTDTQYF.

As for this clonotype: At one end the junction does not follow the germline gene, possibly because of a read error. This chain joins TRBV9 and TRBJ2-3; D is ambiguous. The CDR3 loop spans 13 amino acids. CDR1 and CDR2 from the germline V gene are SGDLS and YYNGEE. For the CDR3, the DNA is TGTGCCAGCAGCGTAGGTCTTCAAGATGCGCAGTATTTT. The encoded protein is CASSVGLQDAQYF. Full variable domain (rest looked up from reference TRBV9 and TRBJ2-3): DSGVTQTPKHLITATGQRVTLRCSPRSGDLSVYWYQQSLDQGLQFLIQYYNGEERAKGNILERFSAQQFPDLHSELNLSSLELGDSALYFCASSVGLQDAQYFGPGTRLTVL.

As for this clonotype: The junction does not match germline at one end; this may be a read error. J is TRBJ1-2 and V is TRBV10-3; weak D call: TRBD1 (5 bases). The length of the CDR3 is 15 residues. CDR1 and CDR2 (germline): ENHRY, SYGVKD. The CDR3 spells CAISDPGHLLYGNTF. The CDR3 region has the DNA TGTGCCATCAGTGACCCAGGACACCTCCTCTATGGCAACACCTTC.

This clonotype was observed a few times. J is TRBJ2-7 and V is TRBV24-1; either TRBD1 or TRBD2 may supply D (5 bases each). The CDR3 totals 14 residues. Between the trimmed V and J ends, which lost 4 bases and 0 bases, there was a span of 9 bases. The germline V gene has CDR1 KGHDR and CDR2 SFDVKD. CDR3 sequence: CATSEGTSSYEQYF. The CDR3 region has the DNA TGTGCCACCAGTGAGGGGACGTCCTCCTACGAGCAGTACTTC.

Details on this clonotype: A much larger clonotype is one base distant, so this may be a read error. The chain combines TRBV7-9 with TRBJ2-3; 7 nucleotides match TRBD2. The ends lost 2 bases at V and 5 bases at J; junction bases unmatched: 7. The length of the CDR3 is 15 residues. Germline-derived CDR1 and CDR2 are SEHNR and FQNEAQ (reference sequence). CDR3 bases: TGTGCCAGCAGCTTAAATCGAGCGGGAAAAGATACGCAGTATTTT. Amino acid sequence: CASSLNRAGKDTQYF. The whole variable domain, filled in from reference TRBV7-9 and TRBJ2-3, reads DTGVSQNPRHKITKRGQNVTFRCDPISEHNRLYWYRQTLGQGPEFLTYFQNEAQLEKSRLLSDRFSAERPKGSFSTLEIQRTEQGDSAMYLCASSLNRAGKDTQYFGPGTRLTVL.

This clonotype appeared a few times. This sequence joins TRBV28 and TRBJ2-7, with TRBD2 as a possible D gene (6 bases). This CDR3 comprises 16 residues. The germline V gene encodes CDR1 MDHEN and CDR2 SYDVKM. Trimming took 6 bases from V and 2 from J, leaving 20 bases between them. The CDR3 sequence: CASSSPGTAYPYEQYF. CDR3 sequence (DNA): TGTGCCAGCAGCTCCCCCGGGACTGCCTACCCCTACGAGCAGTACTTC.

V and J are TRBV29-1 and TRBJ2-1; 7 positions match TRBD1. The end of the DNA is better explained by TRBJ2-7, so the J call may be wrong. Looked up from germline, CDR1 is SQVTM and CDR2 is ANQGSEA. The CDR3 runs to 15 residues. This CDR3 is CSVEGTGRNYNEQYF. CDR3 DNA: TGCAGCGTTGAAGGGACAGGCCGCAACTACAATGAGCAGTACTTC.

The chain has TRBV4-2 and TRBJ2-7; the match to TRBD1 covers 8 bases. Germline trimming cut 0 bases from V and 3 bases from J; bases unmatched to any gene: 13. The CDR3 contains 18 residues. CDR1 is LGHNA, CDR2 YNFKEQ, per germline. The CDR3 DNA is TGTGCCAGCAGCCAAGATGTATCCGGACAGGGATTAAGCTACGAGCAGTACTTC. Residues: CASSQDVSGQGLSYEQYF.

The chain is built from TRBV6-2 or TRBV6-3 and TRBJ2-3; no definite D call. CDR1 MNHEY and CDR2 SVGEGT come from the germline V gene. The ends were cut back, 2 bases at V and 6 bases at J, with 12 bases in the middle. The CDR3 is 14 amino acids. The CDR3 sequence is CASSYPPEVDTQYF. Written as DNA, the CDR3 is TGTGCCAGCAGTTACCCGCCAGAGGTGGATACGCAGTATTTT.

Of note for this clonotype: A much larger clone differs from this one at a single base, so this may be a read error. This rearrangement joins TRBV10-3 to TRBJ1-2; D is unclear. In germline, CDR1 is ENHRY, CDR2 SYGVKD. This CDR3 region has 13 residues. The CDR3 nucleotides read TGTGCCGTCAGTGTCAAACTCCTCTATGGCTACACCTTC. This encodes CAVSVKLLYGYTF.

The chain carries TRBV5-1 and TRBJ2-5; no firm D call. Between the trimmed V and J ends, which lost 2 bases and 2 bases, there was a span of 13 bases. The CDR3 covers 15 residues. From germline, CDR1 is SGHRS and CDR2 YFSETQ. The CDR3 DNA sequence: TGCGCCAGCAGCTTTACTGGGCAGCCTCAAGAGACCCAGTACTTC. Translated: CASSFTGQPQETQYF.

This clonotype was picked up many times. The rearrangement joins TRBV20-1 to TRBJ2-5; D is uncertain. Germline lookup yields CDR1 DFQATT and CDR2 SNEGSKA (reference sequence). Trimming stripped 2 bases from V and 1 base from J, with 5 bases between. The CDR3 length is 12 residues. The CDR3: CSARMAQETQYF. The CDR3 DNA reads as TGCAGTGCTAGAATGGCCCAAGAGACCCAGTACTTC.